This T cell receptor beta chain is drawn from a study of blood T cell repertoires in COVID-19. Background on the study: There were acute and convalescent COVID-19 samples, and they came from the United States, Italy and Spain.

Grouping used clinical history reported by participants in a survey and questionnaire. Trimming removed 6 bases from V and 10 bases from J; junction bases left unmatched: 18. This CDR3 has 17 residues. From germline, CDR1 is KGHDR and CDR2 SFDVKD. In the source study's methods: Estimation of nucleated cell counts was performed using reference gene primer amplification. Profiling relied on immunoSEQ multiplex PCR, and the TCRdb table lists in-frame clones only, not all of them. From that table come the V and J calls and clone size; the DNA was used to work out D and trimming. The repertoire holds around 130,000 clones, 84% seen once, with 1.6% in the top ten.

The receptor's source is a woman younger than 30 who had been exposed to COVID-19. Sample: PBMCs or T cells enriched from blood (not recorded which). The chain recombines TRBV24-1 with TRBJ2-1, with TRBD2 matching over 9 bases. CDR3 coding DNA: TGTGCCACCAGTCGAGTCGATTGGGAGCGGGGGGTCTTGGAGCAGTTCTTC. This gives the protein CATSRVDWERGVLEQFF.